These 9 T cell receptor beta chains were all obtained from the same sample, sequenced in a study of shared clonotypes between healthy human individuals (dated by TCRdb to 2019 to 2021). Libraries came from the immunoSEQ multiplex PCR assay. Drawn from immuneACCESS, this table holds only the in-frame rearrangements with V and J called that TCRdb kept. Clones are partly lost; checked studies trace under half to an unresolved V gene and leave the rest unexplained. Recorded for this sample are about 380,000 clones; 90% to 98% of them occurred a single time. The ten most abundant clones make up 0.25% to 0.35% of the sample. Input material: memory CD8+ T cells sorted from blood. The cell subset or site tag for this specimen amounts to: CD45RO+ cells pooled with CCR7-negative TemRA cells. The receptors derive from a man aged 25-45 years in good health.

The rearrangement uses TRBV6-5 and TRBJ2-7; 9 nucleotides line up with TRBD2. CDR3 size: 15 residues. V gave up 5 bases and J gave up 2 bases; unmatched junction bases: 7. Per germline, CDR1 MNHEY and CDR2 SVGAGI. CDR3 region: CASSTLAGIPYEQYF. DNA of the CDR3: TGTGCCAGCAGTACTCTAGCGGGAATCCCCTACGAGCAGTACTTC.

The genes are TRBV7-3 and TRBJ2-2; possibly TRBD2 for D (5 bases). The CDR3 loop spans 15 amino acids. Germline loops: CDR1 SGHTA, CDR2 FQGTGA. The V end was cut by 2 bases, the J end by 5 bases, with 12 bases between. CDR3 bases: TGTGCCAGCAGCTTACTAGGGCCGGGAACCGGGGAGCTGTTTTTT. Amino acids: CASSLLGPGTGELFF.

V and J are TRBV9 and TRBJ2-6; D is unresolved. Per the germline V gene, CDR1 is SGDLS and CDR2 is YYNGEE. The CDR3 is made up of 14 amino acids. Trimming removed 0 bases from V and 1 base from J, with 2 bases in between. The CDR3 protein is CASSVESGANVLTF. The DNA for the CDR3 is TGTGCCAGCAGCGTAGAGTCTGGGGCCAACGTCCTGACTTTC.

The V gene is TRBV5-5, the J gene TRBJ1-4, with D possibly being TRBD1 (6 bases). Germline assignment: CDR1 SGHKS and CDR2 YYEKEE (reference sequence). CDR3 length: 18 residues. V was pared by 0 bases and J by 2 bases, with 17 bases between. The CDR3 DNA is TGTGCCAGCAGCTTGGCTTATACAGGGAGTAGGACTAATGAAAAACTGTTTTTT. Translation gives CASSLAYTGSRTNEKLFF.

This clone turned up a few times. The chain joins TRBV10-3 to TRBJ2-2, with 13 bases fitting TRBD2. The length of the CDR3 is 19 residues. V lost 6 bases and J lost 6; bases outside the gene matches: 16. Germline V gene lookup returns CDR1 ENHRY and CDR2 SYGVKD. CDR3 residues: CAIRDHRLAGGTGAGELFF. DNA of the CDR3: TGTGCCATCAGAGACCACCGACTAGCGGGAGGAACCGGGGCCGGGGAGCTGTTTTTT.

This chain joins TRBV25-1 and TRBJ1-3; tentative D call: TRBD1 (5 bases). The CDR3 is 18 residues long. In germline, CDR1 is MGHDK, CDR2 SYGVNS. Trimming pared 1 base from V and 0 bases from J, leaving 16 bases between. CDR3 loop: CASSELGGGDSSGNTIYF. CDR3 bases: TGTGCCAGCAGTGAATTGGGAGGAGGGGACTCCTCTGGAAACACCATATATTTT.

The chain couples TRBV28 to TRBJ1-5; 7 nucleotides align to TRBD1. CDR3 length: 14 amino acids. In germline, CDR1 is MDHEN, CDR2 SYDVKM. The V gene end was trimmed by 5 bases and the J gene end by 1 base; junction bases not matched to a gene: 2. CDR3 bases: TGTGCCAGCAGTGAACAGGGGAGCAATCAGCCCCAGCATTTT. This encodes CASSEQGSNQPQHF.

The genes are TRBV15 and TRBJ2-6, with 9 bases that match TRBD1. In germline, CDR1 is LNHNV, CDR2 YYDKDF (reference sequence). This CDR3 region has 19 residues. With 1 base clipped from V and 0 bases from J, the junction kept 7 bases outside the gene matches. CDR3 loop: CATSRAFGTGLSGANVLTF. DNA for the CDR3: TGTGCCACCAGCAGAGCCTTCGGGACAGGGCTCTCTGGGGCCAACGTCCTGACTTTC.

This chain links TRBV28 with TRBJ1-2; TRBD1 aligns across 7 bases. The germline V gene has CDR1 MDHEN and CDR2 SYDVKM. The J segment lost 8 bases and the V segment lost 3 bases, leaving 9 bases of the junction unmatched. The CDR3 has 14 residues. The CDR3 here is CASSLRDSRQGYTF. The DNA of the CDR3 is TGTGCCAGCAGTTTGAGGGACAGTCGTCAAGGCTACACCTTC.